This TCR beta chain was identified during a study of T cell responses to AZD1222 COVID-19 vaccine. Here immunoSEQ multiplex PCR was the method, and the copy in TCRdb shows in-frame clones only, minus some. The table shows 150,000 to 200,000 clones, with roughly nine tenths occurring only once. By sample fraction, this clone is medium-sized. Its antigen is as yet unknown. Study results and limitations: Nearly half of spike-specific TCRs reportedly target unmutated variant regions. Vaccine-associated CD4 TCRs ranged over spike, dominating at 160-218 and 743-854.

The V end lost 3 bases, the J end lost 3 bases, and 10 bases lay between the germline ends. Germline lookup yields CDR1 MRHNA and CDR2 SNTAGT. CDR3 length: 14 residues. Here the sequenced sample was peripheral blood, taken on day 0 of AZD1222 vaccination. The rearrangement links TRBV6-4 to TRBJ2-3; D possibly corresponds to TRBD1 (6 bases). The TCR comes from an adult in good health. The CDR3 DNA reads TGTGCCAGCAGTGATAAAGGGGGTACAGATACGCAGTATTTT. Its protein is CASSDKGGTDTQYF.